This T cell receptor (beta chain) was sequenced in a study of blood T cell repertoires in COVID-19. On the study more broadly: There were acute and convalescent COVID-19 samples, and they came from the United States, Italy and Spain. PBMCs, B-cell-depleted T cells, or T cells provided the cDNA or gDNA that made up the material.

Trimming took 1 base from V and 5 from J; bases not matched to a gene: 4. The length of the CDR3 is 15 residues. Per germline, CDR1 KGHDR and CDR2 SFDVKD. Original methodology: Estimation of nucleated cell counts relied on the amplification of reference gene primers. TCRdb's table, derived via immunoSEQ multiplex PCR, lists solely in-frame clones and lacks some. That table supplies the V and J calls and clone size; D and trimming were determined from the DNA. The table lists around 200,000 clones, over 75% of them singletons. This clone appeared a single time. The TCR originated in a human donor with active or convalescent COVID-19. The donor label of this sample is uncertain. The V and J genes are TRBV24-1 and TRBJ2-1; 7 bases agree with TRBD1. The source material was peripheral blood. CDR3 nucleotides: TGTGCCACCAGTGATTTCCGGGACAGCAACAATGAGCAGTTCTTC. It codes for CATSDFRDSNNEQFF.